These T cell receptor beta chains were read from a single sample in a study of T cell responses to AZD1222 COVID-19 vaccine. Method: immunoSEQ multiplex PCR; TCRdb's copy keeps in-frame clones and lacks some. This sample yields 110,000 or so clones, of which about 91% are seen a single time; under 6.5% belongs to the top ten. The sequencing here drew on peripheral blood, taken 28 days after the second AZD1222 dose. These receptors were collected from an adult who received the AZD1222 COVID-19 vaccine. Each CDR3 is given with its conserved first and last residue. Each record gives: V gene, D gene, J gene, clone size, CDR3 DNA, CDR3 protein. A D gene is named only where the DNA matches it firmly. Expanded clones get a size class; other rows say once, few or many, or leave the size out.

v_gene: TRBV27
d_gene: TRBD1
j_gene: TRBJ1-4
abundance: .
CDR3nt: TGTGCCAGCAGTTTATTCCCAGGGGGCATCGAAAAACTGTTTTTT
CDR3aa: CASSLFPGGIEKLFF

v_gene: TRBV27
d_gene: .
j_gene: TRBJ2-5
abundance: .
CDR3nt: TGTGCCAGCAGTTTATCTTACCCTCTTTGGGAGACCCAGTACTTC
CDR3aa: CASSLSYPLWETQYF

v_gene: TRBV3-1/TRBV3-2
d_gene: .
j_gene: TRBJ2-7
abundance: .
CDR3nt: TGTGCCAGCAGCCAAGATCGCGGGGCGAACTACGAGCAGTACTTC
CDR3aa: CASSQDRGANYEQYF

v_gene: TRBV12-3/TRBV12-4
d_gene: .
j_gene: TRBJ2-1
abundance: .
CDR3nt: TGTGCCAGCGGGGGGTCCTACTACAATGAGCAGTTCTTC
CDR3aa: CASGGSYYNEQFF

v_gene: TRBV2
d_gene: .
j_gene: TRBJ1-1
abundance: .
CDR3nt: TGTGCCAGCACCAAAGCGGGGGGCACTGAAGCTTTCTTT
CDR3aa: CASTKAGGTEAFF

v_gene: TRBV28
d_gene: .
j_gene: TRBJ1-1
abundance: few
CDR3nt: TGTGCCAGCTCAGTGGGACCCCCTGAGGGCACTGAAGCTTTCTTT
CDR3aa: CASSVGPPEGTEAFF

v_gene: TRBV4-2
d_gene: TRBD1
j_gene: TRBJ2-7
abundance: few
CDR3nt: TGTGCCAGCAGCCAAGGTACTTCGACAGGGACGAGCTCCTACGAGCAGTACTTC
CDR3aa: CASSQGTSTGTSSYEQYF

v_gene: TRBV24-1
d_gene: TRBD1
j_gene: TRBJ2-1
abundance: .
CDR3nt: TGTGCCACCAGTTCAACAGGGGATGAGCAGTTCTTC
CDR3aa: CATSSTGDEQFF

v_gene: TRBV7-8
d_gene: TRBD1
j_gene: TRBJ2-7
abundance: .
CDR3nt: TGTGCCAGCAGCCAAGGGTGGGGGACAGGCGCTCAGGAGCAGTACTTC
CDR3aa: CASSQGWGTGAQEQYF

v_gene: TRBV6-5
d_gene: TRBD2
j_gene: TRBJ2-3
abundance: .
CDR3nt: TGTGCCACCATAGCTAGCGGGAGCACAGATACGCAGTATTTT
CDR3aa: CATIASGSTDTQYF

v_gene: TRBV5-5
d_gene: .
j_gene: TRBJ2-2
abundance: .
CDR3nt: TGTGCCAGCAGCTTGGGTGCGGGGAACCCCCCCGGGGAGCTGTTTTTT
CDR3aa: CASSLGAGNPPGELFF

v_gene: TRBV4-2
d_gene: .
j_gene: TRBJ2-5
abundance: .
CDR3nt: TGTGCCAGCAGCCTTAGATTGCGGGAGACCCAGTACTTC
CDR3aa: CASSLRLRETQYF

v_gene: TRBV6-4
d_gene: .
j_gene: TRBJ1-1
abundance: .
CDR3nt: TGTGCCAGCAGAGCGGCGCTCAACACTGAAGCTTTCTTT
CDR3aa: CASRAALNTEAFF

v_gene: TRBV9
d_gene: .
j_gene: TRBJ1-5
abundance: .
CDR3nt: TGTGCCAGCAGCGTAGATGAGGATTTCAATCAGCCCCAGCATTTT
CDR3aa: CASSVDEDFNQPQHF

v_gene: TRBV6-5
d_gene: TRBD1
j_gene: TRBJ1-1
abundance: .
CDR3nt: TGTGCCAGCAGCCGACAGGGGATGAACACTGAAGCTTTCTTT
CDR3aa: CASSRQGMNTEAFF

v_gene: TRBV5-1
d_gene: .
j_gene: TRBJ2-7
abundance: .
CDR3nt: TGCGCCAGCAGCACTAGTTACGAGCAGTACTTC
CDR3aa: CASSTSYEQYF

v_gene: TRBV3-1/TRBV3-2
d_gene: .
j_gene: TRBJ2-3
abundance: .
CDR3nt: TGTGCCAGCAGCCGACCTAGCGAAGATACGCAGTATTTT
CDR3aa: CASSRPSEDTQYF

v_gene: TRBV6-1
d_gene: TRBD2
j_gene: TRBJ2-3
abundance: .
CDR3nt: TGTGCCAGCAGTGAAGGAGGGAGCGGGGGGTTTGATACGCAGTATTTT
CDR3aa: CASSEGGSGGFDTQYF

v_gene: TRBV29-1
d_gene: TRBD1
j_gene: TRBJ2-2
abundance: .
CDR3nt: TGCAGCGTTGTGCGAGGGGGCGAGGGGGAGCTGTTTTTT
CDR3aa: CSVVRGGEGELFF

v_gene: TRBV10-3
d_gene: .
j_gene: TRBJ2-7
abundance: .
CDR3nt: TGTGCCATCAGTGAGGGTGGCTACGAGCAGTACTTC
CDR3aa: CAISEGGYEQYF

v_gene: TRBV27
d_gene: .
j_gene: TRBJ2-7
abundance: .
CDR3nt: TGTGCCTGCCGGGACGGAAGCTACGAGCAGTACTTC
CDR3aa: CACRDGSYEQYF

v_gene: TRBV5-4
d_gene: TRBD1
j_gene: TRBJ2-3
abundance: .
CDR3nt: TGTGCCAGCAGCTGGAACCAGGGGGCAGATACGCAGTATTTT
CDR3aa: CASSWNQGADTQYF

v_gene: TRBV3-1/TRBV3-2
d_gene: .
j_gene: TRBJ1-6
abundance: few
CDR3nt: TGTGCCAGCAGCCAAGCAGCCCTTCCCCTCCACTTT
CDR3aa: CASSQAALPLHF

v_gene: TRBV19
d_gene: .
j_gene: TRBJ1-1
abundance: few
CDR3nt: TGTGCCAGTAGTATGTGGTCGAACATGAACACTGAAGCTTTCTTT
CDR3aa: CASSMWSNMNTEAFF

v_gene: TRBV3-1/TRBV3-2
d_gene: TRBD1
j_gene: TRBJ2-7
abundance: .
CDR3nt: TGTGCCAGCAGCCAATTGGCACAGGGGGTAAGCGAGCAGTACTTC
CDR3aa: CASSQLAQGVSEQYF

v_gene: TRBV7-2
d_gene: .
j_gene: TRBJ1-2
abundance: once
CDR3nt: TGTGCCAGCAGCCCCGAAAGGGGTTTTGGCTACACCTTC
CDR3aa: CASSPERGFGYTF

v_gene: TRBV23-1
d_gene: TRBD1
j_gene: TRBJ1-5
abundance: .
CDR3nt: TGCGCCAGCAGTCTGTCGGACAGGCGTTATAGCAATCAGCCCCAGCATTTT
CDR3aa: CASSLSDRRYSNQPQHF

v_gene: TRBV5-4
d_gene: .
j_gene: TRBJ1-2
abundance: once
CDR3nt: TGTGCCAGCAGCTTGGGAGGGGAAGGCTACACCTTC
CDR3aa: CASSLGGEGYTF

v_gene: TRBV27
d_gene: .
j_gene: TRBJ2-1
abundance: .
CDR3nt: TGTGCCAGCAGTTTAAACCCAGGGTCTCCCTACCACTACAATGAGCAGTTCTTC
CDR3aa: CASSLNPGSPYHYNEQFF

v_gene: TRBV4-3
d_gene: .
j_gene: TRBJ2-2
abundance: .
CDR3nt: TGCGCCAGCAGCCACCTCCCCTACACCGGGGAGCTGTTTTTT
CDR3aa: CASSHLPYTGELFF

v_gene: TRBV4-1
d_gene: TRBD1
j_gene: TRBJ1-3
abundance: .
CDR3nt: TGCGCCAGCAGCCAGGGACAGCTATCTGGAAACACCATATATTTT
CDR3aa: CASSQGQLSGNTIYF

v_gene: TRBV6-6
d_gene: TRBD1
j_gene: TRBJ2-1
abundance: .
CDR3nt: TGTGCCAGCAGTTTGGGACAGCTACTAGAGAAGCAGTTCTTC
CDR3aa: CASSLGQLLEKQFF

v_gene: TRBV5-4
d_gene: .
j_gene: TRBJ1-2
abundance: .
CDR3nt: TGTGCCAGCAGCCTGGACGGGAACTATGGCTACACCTTC
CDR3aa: CASSLDGNYGYTF

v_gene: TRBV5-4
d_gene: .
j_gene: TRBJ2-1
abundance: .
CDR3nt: TGTGCCAGCAGTTCCCCCGGGGACGGGGAGTTCTTC
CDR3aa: CASSSPGDGEFF

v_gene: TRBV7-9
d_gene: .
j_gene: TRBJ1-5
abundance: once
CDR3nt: TGTGCCAGCAGCTCGTGGGATAGCAATCAGCCCCAGCATTTT
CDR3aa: CASSSWDSNQPQHF

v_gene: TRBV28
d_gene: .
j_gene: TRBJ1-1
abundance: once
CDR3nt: TGTGCCAGCAGTTATAGGGGTGAAGCTTTCTTT
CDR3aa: CASSYRGEAFF

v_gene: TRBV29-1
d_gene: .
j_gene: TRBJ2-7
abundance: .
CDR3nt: TGCAGCGTTGTAGGCAGGGGTTACGAGCAGTACTTC
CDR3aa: CSVVGRGYEQYF

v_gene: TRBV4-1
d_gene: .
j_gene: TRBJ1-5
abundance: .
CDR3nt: TGCGCCAGCAGCCCCCGTCGCCTCGAACGTGGGCCCCAGCATTTT
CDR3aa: CASSPRRLERGPQHF

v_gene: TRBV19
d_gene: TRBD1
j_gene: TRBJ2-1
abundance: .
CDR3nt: TGTGCCAGTCTTTCCGGGACAGCGGACAATGAGCAGTTCTTC
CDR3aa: CASLSGTADNEQFF

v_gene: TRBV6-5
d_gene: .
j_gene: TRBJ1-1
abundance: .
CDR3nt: TGTGCCAGCAGGGGCCCCGGGGACACTGAAGCTTTCTTT
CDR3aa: CASRGPGDTEAFF

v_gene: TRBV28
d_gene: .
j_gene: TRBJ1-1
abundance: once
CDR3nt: TGTGCCAGCACCGCCCGGGGAGGGGCTGAAGCTTTCTTT
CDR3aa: CASTARGGAEAFF

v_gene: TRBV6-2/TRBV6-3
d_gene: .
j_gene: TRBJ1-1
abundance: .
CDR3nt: TGTGCCAGCAGTAGTCGACGTAAGGAGAACACTGAAGCTTTCTTT
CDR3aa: CASSSRRKENTEAFF

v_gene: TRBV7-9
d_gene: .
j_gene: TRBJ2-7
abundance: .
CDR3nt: TGTGCCAGCAGCTTAGCGCAGGCCGCCTACGAGCAGTACTTC
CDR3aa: CASSLAQAAYEQYF

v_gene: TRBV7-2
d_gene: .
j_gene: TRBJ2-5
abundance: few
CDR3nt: TGTGCCAGCAGCTTAGGGCAGGGGTACGAGACCCAGTACTTC
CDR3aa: CASSLGQGYETQYF

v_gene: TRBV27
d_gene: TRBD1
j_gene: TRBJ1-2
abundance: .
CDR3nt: TGTGCCAGCAGTTCCCAATGGACAGGGGTCTATGGCTACACCTTC
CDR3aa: CASSSQWTGVYGYTF

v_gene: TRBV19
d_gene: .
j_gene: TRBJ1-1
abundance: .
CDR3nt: TGTGCCAGTAGTCCCCACCTGGGGGTCACTGAAGCTTTCTTT
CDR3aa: CASSPHLGVTEAFF

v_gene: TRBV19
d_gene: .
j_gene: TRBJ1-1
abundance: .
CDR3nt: TGTGCCAGTAGTATGGTCCCCCTAAATGAAGCTTTCTTT
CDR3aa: CASSMVPLNEAFF

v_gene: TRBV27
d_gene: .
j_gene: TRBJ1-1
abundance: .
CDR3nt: TGTGCCAGCAGTTTTGGGGGCACGACTGAAGCTTTCTTT
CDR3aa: CASSFGGTTEAFF

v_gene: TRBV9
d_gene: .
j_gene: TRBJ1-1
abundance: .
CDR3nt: TGTGCCAGCAGCGAGGGGGGGATGAACACTGAAGCTTTCTTT
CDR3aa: CASSEGGMNTEAFF

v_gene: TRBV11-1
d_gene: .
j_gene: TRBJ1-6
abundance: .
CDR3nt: TGTGCCAGCAGCTTAGAATACAATTCACCCCTCCACTTT
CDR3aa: CASSLEYNSPLHF

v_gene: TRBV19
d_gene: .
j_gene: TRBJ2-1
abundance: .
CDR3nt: TGTGCCAGTAGTATAGGCCTAAATGAGCAGTTCTTC
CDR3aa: CASSIGLNEQFF

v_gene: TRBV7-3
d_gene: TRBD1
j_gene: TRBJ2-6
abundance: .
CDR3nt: TGTGCCAGCAGCTCGCAGGGGGCGCTGGGGGAATTTGGGGCCAACGTCCTGACTTTC
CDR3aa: CASSSQGALGEFGANVLTF

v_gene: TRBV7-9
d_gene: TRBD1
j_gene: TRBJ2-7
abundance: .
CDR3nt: TGTGCCAGCAGCTTATCCGGGACAGTCTTGTACGAGCAGTACTTC
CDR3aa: CASSLSGTVLYEQYF

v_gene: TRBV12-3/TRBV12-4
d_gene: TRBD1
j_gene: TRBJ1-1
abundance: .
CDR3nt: TGTGCCAGCAGTCTGGGACAGCCCACTGAAGCTTTCTTT
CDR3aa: CASSLGQPTEAFF

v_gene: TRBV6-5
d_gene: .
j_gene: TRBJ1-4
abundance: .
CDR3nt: TGTGCCAGCAGTTACACTGACAGGTCCAATGAAAAACTGTTTTTT
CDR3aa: CASSYTDRSNEKLFF